This TCR beta chain was identified in a study of CD8 T cells in Susac syndrome. Random hexamers served to reverse transcribe about 0.45 to 1 ug RNA. The amplification used immunoSEQ multiplex PCR on TCR beta CDR3; it spanned 54 Vbeta and 13 Jbeta. TCRdb reprocessed the immunoSEQ multiplex PCR reads with MiXCR, giving one entry per CDR3 protein. The repertoire holds under 550,000 distinct CDR3 sequences, approximately 85% seen once, with 0.12% in the top ten. The sample consisted of CD8+ T cells from PBMCs. This receptor was taken from a human donor with multiple sclerosis.

CDR3 sequence reads: CASRYAGLAVSYEQYF. For the CDR3, the DNA is TGTGCCAGCCGCTACGCCGGACTAGCGGTATCCTACGAGCAGTACTTC. The rearrangement uses TRBV28 and TRBJ2-7; 10 nucleotides align to TRBD2. J was trimmed by 1 base and V by 8 bases; bases with no gene match: 11. The CDR3 sequence is 16 residues long. CDR1 MDHEN and CDR2 SYDVKM come from the germline V gene.